This T cell receptor beta chain was identified in a study of cytomegalovirus exposure and HLA in healthy donors. Study-level background: There were some 380 genotyped donors. Of these, roughly 84% fell in the genetic ancestry cluster associated with self-reported Caucasian donors.

The CDR3 contains 14 residues. Trimming removed 5 bases from V and 2 bases from J; junction bases left unmatched: 4. CDR1 is MDHEN and CDR2 is SYDVKM in the germline V gene. This clone was picked up one time. Primers included in the PCR were 60 Vbeta and 13 Jbeta primers. This table comes from immunoSEQ multiplex PCR, and its TCRdb copy is limited to in-frame clones, with some not included. The sample records more than 150,000 clones, roughly 85% being singletons. Sequenced input: PBMCs. V and J are TRBV28 and TRBJ2-7; 9 bases line up with TRBD1. The receptor was derived from a woman aged 18-29 years in good health and CMV-seronegative. The CDR3 region is CASSRTGDTYEQYF. The CDR3 nucleotides are TGTGCCAGCAGTCGGACAGGGGACACCTACGAGCAGTACTTC.